The present entry profiles one T cell receptor (beta chain) with its context. The sample is drawn from a study of blood T cell repertoires in COVID-19. Profiling relied on immunoSEQ multiplex PCR, and the TCRdb table lists in-frame clones only, not all of them. There are some 200,000 clones in the sample; roughly 85% occur only once, and 26% lies in the top ten. V trimming: 6 bases; J trimming: 2 bases; junction bases outside the gene matches: 1. This CDR3 is built from 12 residues. In germline, CDR1 is LNHNV, CDR2 YYDKDF (reference sequence). This sequence originates from a woman aged 70-85 years with acute or convalescent COVID-19. The chain has TRBV15 and TRBJ2-7; 7 positions agree with TRBD1. The sample taken for sequencing was peripheral blood. The CDR3 sequence is CATRGQTYEQYF. CDR3 in DNA: TGTGCCACCAGGGGACAGACCTACGAGCAGTACTTC.